This is a list of T cell receptor beta chains from one sample in a study of CD8+CD57+ T cells in acquired aplastic anemia. One entry per CDR3 protein results from TCRdb running MiXCR on the reads. Among about 190,000 distinct CDR3 sequences listed, less than 65% were seen once. Sequencing was carried out using sorted CD4+, CD8+, or CD8+CD57+ T cells (not recorded which) from PBMCs. The receptor set was obtained from a human donor in good health, serving as a control. The CDR3 runs from the conserved cysteine through the conserved F or W. The order of the fields is V gene, D gene, clone size, J gene, CDR3 DNA, CDR3 protein. The D gene is left open where the match is weak. Size is stated for part of the rows, as once, few or many counts, or as a class when the clone is expanded.

TRBV25-1	.	once	TRBJ1-1	TGTGCCAGCACCGACAGCGCGAGGGCTGAAGCTTTCTTT	CASTDSARAEAFF
TRBV15	.	many	TRBJ2-7	TGTGCCACCAGCAGAAGTGTAGGGGGGGGTGGCTACGAGCAGTACTTC	CATSRSVGGGGYEQYF
TRBV12-5	.	.	TRBJ1-1	TGTGCTAGTGGTTTGGTTCCAGCGGAAGCTTTCTTT	CASGLVPAEAFF
TRBV6-2/TRBV6-3	TRBD1	few	TRBJ2-2	TGTGCCAGCCTATCAGGACAGGGAAGGGGGAACACCGGGGAGCTGTTTTTT	CASLSGQGRGNTGELFF
TRBV20-1	.	.	TRBJ2-1	TGCAGTGCTAGCCCATCCAATGAGCAGTTATTC	CSASPSNEQLF
TRBV5-1	.	.	TRBJ2-7	TGCGCCAGCAGCTTGGACAGATACTACGAGCAGTACTTC	CASSLDRYYEQYF
TRBV7-8	.	once	TRBJ2-7	TGTGCCAGCAGCCCTGAAATAGAAGGCGAGTACGAGCAGTACTTC	CASSPEIEGEYEQYF
TRBV20-1	TRBD2	few	TRBJ2-3	TGCAGTACCGGGGGGTATAGTCAGTATTTT	CSTGGYSQYF
TRBV10-3	TRBD1	many	TRBJ1-3	TGTGCCACCAGGGGGATGACTGTTGGAAACACCATATATTTT	CATRGMTVGNTIYF
TRBV5-4	.	many	TRBJ2-7	TGTGCCAGCACAAGGGACGGAAGCTCCTACGAGCAGTACTTC	CASTRDGSSYEQYF
TRBV20-1	.	.	TRBJ1-4	TGCAGCCCCAGAATGGGAGTAAGGGAAAAACTGTTTTTT	CSPRMGVREKLFF
TRBV29-1	.	.	TRBJ2-6	TGCAGCGTGGGGGACCCAACAACTGAAGCTTTC	CSVGDPTTEAF
TRBV6-4	.	.	TRBJ1-5	TGTGCCAGCAGTGACCTTACAGTCTTCCAATCAGCCCAGCATTTT	CASSDLTVFQSAQHF